These 27 T cell receptor beta chains were all obtained from the same sample, sequenced in a study of cytotoxic CD8 clonotypes in ibrutinib-treated CLL. Libraries were prepared by immunoSEQ multiplex PCR; TCRdb keeps only in-frame clonotypes and omits some of them. The sample holds 100,000 or so clones; approximately 58% are singletons and the top ten take under 45%. The starting material was PBMCs, obtained after 24 months of ibrutinib treatment. Every receptor here comes from a human donor with chronic lymphocytic leukemia.

This chain links TRBV6-1 with TRBJ2-3; no definite D call. Germline CDR1 MNHNS, CDR2 SASEGT. This CDR3 region has 15 residues. Trimming removed 4 bases at V and 0 bases at J, with 11 bases between. CDR3 residues: CASSVGFPSTDTQYF. The CDR3 coding sequence is TGTGCCAGCAGTGTTGGGTTCCCTAGCACAGATACGCAGTATTTT.

The rearrangement uses TRBV29-1 and TRBJ1-1; D remains ambiguous. V lost 3 bases and J 1 base, leaving 24 bases between the germline ends. CDR3 size: 18 residues. Germline V CDR1 and CDR2: SQVTM, ANQGSEA. The CDR3 is CSVDSFRPSKFSNTEAFF. CDR3 nucleotide sequence: TGCAGCGTTGATAGTTTTAGGCCTTCGAAGTTTTCGAACACTGAAGCTTTCTTT.

The chain recombines TRBV6-6 with TRBJ2-5, with D possibly being TRBD2 (6 bases). From germline, CDR1 is MNHNY and CDR2 SVGAGI (reference sequence). Between the trimmed V and J ends, which lost 6 bases and 2 bases, there was a span of 13 bases. CDR3 size: 14 residues. The DNA for the CDR3 is TGTGCCAGCAGCAAGGGCGGGGCGCAAGAGACCCAGTACTTC. It translates to CASSKGGAQETQYF.

The V and J genes are TRBV6-6 and TRBJ1-1; TRBD1 matches 7 bases. With 2 bases clipped from V and 3 bases from J, the junction kept 3 bases outside the gene matches. Germline V gene data show CDR1 as MNHNY and CDR2 as SVGAGI (reference sequence). The CDR3 loop spans 14 amino acids. The chain's CDR3 is CASSYDRVYTEAFF. The CDR3 DNA is TGTGCCAGCAGTTACGACAGGGTGTACACTGAAGCTTTCTTT.

This clone has only a few counts. V is TRBV7-2 and J is TRBJ1-5; 10 bases agree with TRBD1. The CDR3 runs 18 residues. Trimming removed 5 bases from V and 2 bases from J; junction bases left unmatched: 12. CDR1 and CDR2 (germline): SGHTA, FQGNSA. CDR3 coding DNA: TGTGCCAGCAGCGTGGGAGGGGACAGGGGAGAAGGCAATCAGCCCCAGCATTTT. This codes for CASSVGGDRGEGNQPQHF. Using reference TRBV7-2 and TRBJ1-5 for the parts outside the CDR3, the full variable domain is GAGVSQSPSNKVTEKGKDVELRCDPISGHTALYWYRQSLGQGLEFLIYFQGNSAPDKSGLPSDRFSAERTGGSVSTLTIQRTQQEDSAVYLCASSVGGDRGEGNQPQHFGDGTRLSIL.

This sequence joins TRBV7-3 and TRBJ2-5, with D possibly TRBD1 on 6 matching bases. This CDR3 is built from 14 residues. The V and J ends lost 4 bases and 5 bases respectively, with 14 bases between them. Germline V gene lookup returns CDR1 SGHTA and CDR2 FQGTGA. The CDR3 protein is CASSSLGQSETQYF. For the CDR3, the DNA is TGTGCCAGCAGCTCCCTCGGACAGTCGGAGACCCAGTACTTC.

The chain employs TRBV7-2 and TRBJ1-5; no firm D call. V lost 5 bases and J 5 bases, leaving 10 bases between the germline ends. Germline lookup yields CDR1 SGHTA and CDR2 FQGNSA. CDR3 length equals 13 residues. CDR3 protein: CASSPGPYQPQHF. CDR3 in DNA: TGTGCCAGCAGCCCCGGACCTTATCAGCCCCAGCATTTT.

This clone has just a few counts. The chain links TRBV7-2 to TRBJ2-3; D is ambiguous. From germline, CDR1 is SGHTA and CDR2 FQGNSA. V lost 2 bases and J lost 5, with 11 bases in between. CDR3 length: 14 amino acids. This chain's CDR3 is CASSLKSGLDTQYF. CDR3 DNA sequence: TGTGCCAGCAGCTTAAAGTCTGGGCTAGATACGCAGTATTTT.

The chain links TRBV5-4 to TRBJ1-1; 7 bases match TRBD1. V was pared by 4 bases and J by 4 bases, with 4 bases of the junction left unmatched. Germline V CDR1 and CDR2: SGHNT, YYREEE (reference sequence). The CDR3 loop spans 13 amino acids. The CDR3 here is CASSRGGPTEAFF. CDR3 bases: TGTGCCAGCAGCCGAGGGGGCCCCACTGAAGCTTTCTTT.

This clone was picked up a small number of times. At one of its ends the junction is not consistent with the germline gene, which may arise from a read error. The J gene is TRBJ1-5, the V gene TRBV10-3; TRBD1 might be the D (6 bases). CDR3 size: 13 residues. Germline lookup yields CDR1 ENHRY and CDR2 SYGVKD. CDR3 coding DNA: TGTGCCAGCAGTTACGGACAGAATCAGCCCCAGCATTTT. Translated, it gives CASSYGQNQPQHF.

The CDR3 DNA sequence: TGCGCCAGCAGCCCCACAGGACAGGCTAATGAAAAACTGTTTTTT. This translates into CASSPTGQANEKLFF. The V gene is TRBV4-1, the J gene TRBJ1-4, with 7 bases identical to TRBD1. Trimming took 4 bases from V and 3 from J; bases not matched to a gene: 5. Germline V gene data show CDR1 as MGHRA and CDR2 as YSYEKL. This CDR3 is built from 15 residues.

This sequence joins TRBV28 and TRBJ2-7; TRBD1 is a possible D gene (6 bases). The length of the CDR3 is 13 residues. V shed 6 bases and J shed 4 bases, with 13 bases lying between them. Per the germline V gene, CDR1 is MDHEN and CDR2 is SYDVKM. CDR3 region: CASRPSDRYEQYF. CDR3 coding DNA: TGTGCCAGCAGGCCATCAGACAGGTACGAGCAGTACTTC.

This clone was seen a few times. This chain uses TRBV6-1 with TRBJ2-5; D gene ambiguous. Trimming cost V 8 bases and J 5 bases, with 9 bases left between them. The germline CDR1 and CDR2 sequences are MNHNS and SASEGT. The CDR3 extends over 11 amino acids. CDR3 amino acids: CASVIYETQYF. CDR3 sequence (DNA): TGTGCCAGCGTTATTTATGAGACCCAGTACTTC.

The J gene is TRBJ2-2, the V gene TRBV23-1; 7 bases are shared with TRBD1. TRBV23-1 is reported as an ORF; its role is uncertain. The CDR3 totals 14 residues. V was clipped by 6 bases and J by 5 bases; unmatched bases: 6. The CDR3 loop reads CASRDRAWTGELFF. The CDR3 DNA is TGCGCCAGCAGAGACAGGGCCTGGACCGGGGAGCTGTTTTTT.

The V gene is TRBV5-6, the J gene TRBJ1-4; possible D gene TRBD1, 5 bases. Germline V CDR1 and CDR2: SGHDT, YYEEEE. The V and J ends lost 4 bases and 8 bases respectively, with 15 bases between them. The CDR3 is 14 residues long. CDR3 nucleotide sequence: TGTGCCAGCAGCCCCTGGGGGACGGGAGAAAAACTGTTTTTT. This gives the protein CASSPWGTGEKLFF.

This clone has a single count. V is TRBV7-9 and J is TRBJ1-6; 7 nucleotides align to TRBD1. This CDR3 region has 14 residues. Trimming cost V 5 bases and J 8 bases; bases outside gene matches: 6. The germline V gene encodes CDR1 SEHNR and CDR2 FQNEAQ (reference sequence). The DNA for the CDR3 is TGTGCCAGCAGCCGCACAGGGGCCGATTCACCCCTCCACTTT. Encoded protein: CASSRTGADSPLHF.

This clone was observed a handful of times. The chain has TRBV19 and TRBJ1-4; TRBD1 might be the D (6 bases). Trimming took 8 bases from V and 7 from J, leaving 26 bases between them. Germline values: CDR1 LNHDA, CDR2 SQIVND (reference sequence). CDR3 size: 17 residues. Here the CDR3 reads CASRQQGILFSGEKLFF. For the CDR3, the DNA is TGTGCCAGTCGACAGCAGGGGATTCTCTTTTCAGGTGAAAAACTGTTTTTT.

V is TRBV5-1 and J is TRBJ2-1, with 9 nucleotides matching TRBD2. J lost 7 bases, V lost 0 bases, and 11 bases had no gene match. This CDR3 is 17 amino acids long. Per germline, CDR1 SGHRS and CDR2 YFSETQ. CDR3 sequence reads: CASSLAPSGAGLNEQFF. The DNA for the CDR3 is TGCGCCAGCAGCTTGGCCCCTAGCGGGGCGGGTTTGAATGAGCAGTTCTTC.

This clone was picked up a small number of times. V usage is TRBV28 and J usage is TRBJ2-5, with D possibly matching TRBD2 (6 bases). The CDR3 extends over 15 amino acids. Trimming took off 9 bases at V and 4 bases at J, with 21 bases between the two ends. Looked up from germline, CDR1 is MDHEN and CDR2 is SYDVKM. CDR3 residues: CASREVGGKRETQYF. CDR3 nucleotides: TGTGCCAGTAGGGAGGTTGGGGGGAAAAGAGAGACCCAGTACTTC.

The chain has TRBV4-1 and TRBJ2-3, with 14 bases lining up with TRBD2. Germline values: CDR1 MGHRA, CDR2 YSYEKL. This CDR3 has 16 amino acids. V lost 4 bases to trimming and J lost 4 bases; unmatched junction nucleotides: 4. CDR3 bases: TGCGCCAGCAGCCGACTAGCGGGGGGGCCTGCAGATACGCAGTATTTT. Protein product: CASSRLAGGPADTQYF.

This clone was counted a few times. The genes are TRBV2 and TRBJ2-7; D may correspond to TRBD1 or TRBD2 (5 bases each). The V gene's germline CDR1 is SNHLY and CDR2 FYNNEI. V lost 6 bases, J lost 5 bases, and 8 bases lay in between. The CDR3 runs 11 residues. The CDR3 DNA reads TGTGCCAGCAGAAGAGGGGACGAGCAGTACTTC. This encodes CASRRGDEQYF.

The V call is TRBV7-6, the J call TRBJ2-5; TRBD1 is a possible D gene (6 bases). Looked up from germline, CDR1 is SGHVS and CDR2 is FNYEAQ. V lost 0 bases and J 1 base, leaving 6 bases between the germline ends. The CDR3 consists of 14 residues. Written as DNA, the CDR3 is TGTGCCAGCAGCTTAGCGGGGGCCCAAGAGACCCAGTACTTC. It specifies CASSLAGAQETQYF.

The table lists this clone with a count of one. V gene TRBV19 combines with J gene TRBJ1-5; 10 bases are shared with TRBD1. The CDR3 length is 15 residues. J was trimmed by 7 bases and V by 6 bases; bases with no gene match: 9. Germline V gives CDR1 LNHDA, CDR2 SQIVND (reference sequence). The CDR3, as DNA: TGTGCCAGTAGGGGGACAGGGGAACGAAGGCAGCCCCAGCATTTT. Amino acid sequence: CASRGTGERRQPQHF.

The chain combines TRBV11-3 with TRBJ2-1; D is ambiguous. This CDR3 region has 15 residues. V gave up 1 base and J gave up 4 bases, with 11 bases separating them. Germline CDR1 is SGHNT and CDR2 is YENEEA. The CDR3 DNA reads as TGTGCCAGCAGCTTAGGAGATGTGGTGTACAATGAGCAGTTCTTC. It codes for CASSLGDVVYNEQFF. The entire variable domain, with the rest obtained from reference TRBV11-3 and TRBJ2-1, is as follows: EAGVVQSPRYKIIEKKQPVAFWCNPISGHNTLYWYLQNLGQGPELLIRYENEEAVDDSQLPKDRFSAERLKGVDSTLKIQPAELGDSAVYLCASSLGDVVYNEQFFGPGTRLTVL.

This sequence joins TRBV9 and TRBJ2-4; a weak D match, TRBD2 (5 bases). Germline V gene sequence: CDR1 SGDLS, CDR2 YYNGEE. The ends were cut back, 4 bases at V and 8 bases at J, with 22 bases in the middle. This CDR3 comprises 16 residues. CDR3 in amino acids: CASSPRGLTPNDIQYF. The CDR3 nucleotides read TGTGCCAGCAGCCCCCGTGGACTCACCCCAAATGACATTCAGTACTTC.

At least ten counts were recorded for this clone. The chain recombines TRBV5-1 with TRBJ2-7; D ambiguous. This CDR3 contains 14 residues. V gave up 0 bases and J gave up 1 base, with 8 bases separating them. Germline V lookup: CDR1 SGHRS, CDR2 YFSETQ. In nucleotides, the CDR3 is TGCGCCAGCAGCTTGGGGGCCACATCCTACGAGCAGTACTTC. Its protein is CASSLGATSYEQYF.

About this clone: Other nucleotide sequences in the sample specify the same CDR3. The chain is built from TRBV2 and TRBJ1-2, with no clear D. V was shortened by 5 bases and J by 5 bases, with 12 bases between the two germline ends. The CDR3 totals 13 residues. Per the germline V gene, CDR1 is SNHLY and CDR2 is FYNNEI. For the CDR3, the DNA is TGTGCCAGCAGTTCGGACCAGGTTTATGGCTACACCTTC. Translation: CASSSDQVYGYTF.